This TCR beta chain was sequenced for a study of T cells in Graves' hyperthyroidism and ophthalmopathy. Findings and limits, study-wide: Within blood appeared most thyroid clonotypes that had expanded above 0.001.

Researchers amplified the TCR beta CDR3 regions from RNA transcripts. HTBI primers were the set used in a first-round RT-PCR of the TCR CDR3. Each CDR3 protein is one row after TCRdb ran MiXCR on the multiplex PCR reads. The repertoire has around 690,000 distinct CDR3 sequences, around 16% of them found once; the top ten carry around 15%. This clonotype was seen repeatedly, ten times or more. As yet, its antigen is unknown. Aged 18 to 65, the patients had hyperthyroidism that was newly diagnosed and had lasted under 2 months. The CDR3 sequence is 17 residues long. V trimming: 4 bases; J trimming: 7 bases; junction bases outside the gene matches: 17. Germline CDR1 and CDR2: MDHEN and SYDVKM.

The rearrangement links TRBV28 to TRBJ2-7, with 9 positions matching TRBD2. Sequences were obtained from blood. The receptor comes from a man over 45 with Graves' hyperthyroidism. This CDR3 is CASSSPGDSGRLWEQYF. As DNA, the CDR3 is TGTGCCAGCAGTTCTCCCGGGGATAGCGGGAGATTGTGGGAGCAGTACTTC.